A single sample gave rise to the 18 T cell receptor beta chains below, sequenced in a study of CD8 T cells in ankylosing spondylitis. TCRdb fed the 5' RACE reads into MiXCR, producing one record per CDR3 protein. In the table there are fewer than 750,000 distinct CDR3 sequences, 15% to 20% of which are singletons. These receptors have no identified antigens. General study points: The study identified a TCR beta motif of under 10 highly homologous variants that appeared characteristic of ankylosing spondylitis blood.

The sequencing input was blood, either unsorted or a sorted T cell fraction (not recorded which). These receptors came from a male donor with ankylosing spondylitis.

This clonotype occurred a few times. The chain employs TRBV12-3 or TRBV12-4 and TRBJ2-2; 10 bases match TRBD1. This CDR3 has 17 amino acids. V lost 7 bases, J lost 3 bases, and 11 bases stayed unmatched. Written as DNA, the CDR3 is TGTGCCAGCATCCATATCCGGGACAGGGGAGACACCGGGGAGCTGTTTTTT. Amino acid sequence: CASIHIRDRGDTGELFF.

This clonotype was detected only a few times. The chain carries TRBV5-1 and TRBJ2-3; D gene unclear. Germline values: CDR1 SGHRS, CDR2 YFSETQ. V gave up 5 bases and J gave up 0 bases, with 10 bases separating them. The CDR3 sequence is 14 residues long. In nucleotides, the CDR3 is TGCGCCAGCAGGGTGACAACAAGCACAGATACGCAGTATTTT. Residues: CASRVTTSTDTQYF.

This clonotype was picked up a small number of times. The rearrangement links TRBV4-3 to TRBJ1-6; D may be TRBD1 (6 bases). Germline lookup yields CDR1 LGHNA and CDR2 YSLEER. The CDR3 has 18 amino acids. V lost 4 bases to trimming and J lost 6 bases, with 22 bases between them. CDR3 DNA: TGCGCCAGCAGCCGCATGCTTGCGGGGGGCGGAGGTAATTCACCCCTCCACTTT. Residues: CASSRMLAGGGGNSPLHF.

This clonotype was picked up a small number of times. The chain combines TRBV12-3 or TRBV12-4 with TRBJ1-3; D unresolved. CDR3 size: 16 residues. V lost 5 bases to trimming and J lost 4 bases, with 18 bases between them. The CDR3 here is CASSQFGVGKGNTIYF. The CDR3 nucleotides read TGTGCCAGCAGTCAATTCGGAGTGGGTAAAGGAAACACCATATATTTT.

The genes are TRBV6-5 and TRBJ1-2; D call uncertain. V gave up 6 bases and J gave up 8 bases, with 16 bases separating them. The V gene's germline CDR1 is MNHEY and CDR2 SVGAGI. This CDR3 region has 13 residues. DNA of the CDR3: TGTGCCAGCAGATACGGCCGGGCGCAAGGCTACACCTTC. Translating gives CASRYGRAQGYTF.

This clonotype was detected a few times. The chain combines TRBV11-1 with TRBJ2-3; either TRBD1 or TRBD2 may fit D (5 bases each). Germline-derived CDR1 and CDR2 are SGHAT and FQDESV (reference sequence). V was pared by 5 bases and J by 0 bases, with 9 bases between. This CDR3 contains 14 residues. The CDR3 loop is CASSRDGSTDTQYF. DNA for the CDR3: TGTGCCAGCAGCCGGGACGGTAGCACAGATACGCAGTATTTT.

V and J are TRBV29-1 and TRBJ2-3; D unclear. Germline CDR1 reads SQVTM; CDR2 reads ANQGSEA. CDR3 length: 14 amino acids. The germline V and J ends were trimmed by 4 bases and 4 bases, with 15 bases remaining between them. The CDR3 here is CSVAPSKVPDTQYF. The CDR3 region has the DNA TGCAGCGTTGCCCCATCGAAGGTGCCAGATACGCAGTATTTT.

The chain has TRBV28 and TRBJ2-6; a weak D match, TRBD1 (6 bases). In germline, CDR1 is MDHEN, CDR2 SYDVKM. The V end was cut by 7 bases, the J end by 0 bases, with 13 bases between. The CDR3 spans 16 residues. CDR3 amino acids: CASTRKGGSGANVLTF. The CDR3 DNA reads TGTGCCAGCACTCGTAAAGGGGGCTCTGGGGCCAACGTCCTGACTTTC.

The genes are TRBV2 and TRBJ2-3, with TRBD1 identical over 7 bases. With V trimmed by 2 bases and J by 3 bases, 5 bases remained unmatched. CDR3 length: 15 residues. From germline, CDR1 is SNHLY and CDR2 FYNNEI. In nucleotides, the CDR3 is TGTGCCAGCAGTGAATTGTGGGACAGTACAGATACGCAGTATTTT. This gives the protein CASSELWDSTDTQYF.

The chain is built from TRBV7-2 and TRBJ2-7; 9 bases map to TRBD1. V dropped 5 bases and J dropped 5; count of bases not matched to a gene: 10. CDR1 is SGHTA and CDR2 is FQGNSA in the germline V gene. CDR3 length: 15 residues. The CDR3 DNA reads as TGTGCCAGCAGCATCCCCGGGACAGGGATCGACGAGCAGTACTTC. Translating it yields CASSIPGTGIDEQYF.

This clonotype was seen repeatedly, ten times or more. V gene TRBV24-1 combines with J gene TRBJ2-3; tentatively, D is TRBD2 (5 bases). The CDR3 is made up of 13 amino acids. CDR1 is KGHDR and CDR2 is SFDVKD in the germline V gene. The V and J ends lost 3 bases and 5 bases respectively, with 8 bases between them. DNA for the CDR3: TGTGCCACCAGTGATGGGGAGCTAGATACGCAGTATTTT. Translating it yields CATSDGELDTQYF.

V gene TRBV11-2 combines with J gene TRBJ2-6; D perhaps matches TRBD1 (6 bases). Germline V gene data show CDR1 as SGHAT and CDR2 as FQNNGV. The CDR3 totals 18 residues. V was cut by 0 bases and J by 0 bases, with 12 bases left in between. The CDR3 sequence is CASSLEGQRFSGANVLTF. The CDR3 nucleotides read TGTGCCAGCAGCTTAGAAGGACAGCGATTCTCTGGGGCCAACGTCCTGACTTTC.

This clonotype was seen more than once but under ten times. The V gene is TRBV10-3, the J gene TRBJ1-3; 10 bases align to TRBD1. CDR1 and CDR2 (germline): ENHRY, SYGVKD. The length of the CDR3 is 14 residues. V gave up 5 bases and J gave up 10 bases; unmatched junction bases: 8. The CDR3 sequence: CAISPGTGDRTIYF. In DNA, the CDR3 is TGTGCCATCAGTCCCGGGACAGGGGATCGGACCATATATTTT.

The CDR3 nucleotides read TGCAGCGTGGGACAGGGAGTATCGGATACGCAGTATTTT. As protein: CSVGQGVSDTQYF. This chain links TRBV29-1 with TRBJ2-3, with 9 bases identical to TRBD1. CDR3 length equals 13 residues. The trim removed 6 bases at V and 6 bases at J, leaving 7 bases unmatched. Germline assignment: CDR1 SQVTM and CDR2 ANQGSEA.

This chain joins TRBV6-1 and TRBJ1-5; D remains unclear. Germline CDR1 MNHNS, CDR2 SASEGT. Deletions cut 3 bases from V and 4 bases from J, with 10 bases between. The CDR3 runs to 14 residues. The CDR3 DNA reads as TGTGCCAGCAGTGAGTACAGTAAGAATCAGCCCCAGCATTTT. Amino acids: CASSEYSKNQPQHF.

This chain uses TRBV6-2 or TRBV6-3 with TRBJ2-1; D gene unclear. The CDR3 runs 11 residues. With 2 bases removed from V and 8 bases from J, the gap between germline ends came to 4 bases. Germline CDR1 reads MNHEY; CDR2 reads SVGEGT. The CDR3 DNA is TGTGCCAGCAGTTACCGCGATGAGCAGTTCTTC. Translating gives CASSYRDEQFF.

This chain connects TRBV20-1 to TRBJ2-5; 8 bases are shared with TRBD2. Per the germline V gene, CDR1 is DFQATT and CDR2 is SNEGSKA (reference sequence). The CDR3 runs 13 residues. The V gene end was trimmed by 3 bases and the J gene end by 5 bases; junction bases not matched to a gene: 5. This CDR3 reads CSASEGGRETQYF. For the CDR3, the DNA is TGCAGTGCTAGTGAGGGCGGGAGGGAGACCCAGTACTTC.

This clonotype occurred a few times. The V gene is TRBV6-5, the J gene TRBJ1-2; perhaps TRBD1 as D (5 bases). Germline loops: CDR1 MNHEY, CDR2 SVGAGI. The V gene lost 2 bases and the J gene lost 8 bases, with 15 bases spanning the gap. The CDR3 runs to 14 residues. The CDR3 DNA reads as TGTGCCAGCAGTTACGGCGGGGGGTGGCGGGGCTACACCTTC. Protein sequence: CASSYGGGWRGYTF.